The 3 T cell receptor beta chains reported below all come from one sample, sequenced in a study of blood T cell repertoires in COVID-19. TCRdb's copy holds only in-frame clones and misses some; the assay was immunoSEQ multiplex PCR. The table lists about 230,000 clones, 75% to 85% of them singletons. The sample taken for sequencing was peripheral blood. These receptors all come from a middle-aged man who had recovered from COVID-19.

V usage is TRBV6-5 and J usage is TRBJ1-6; D is unresolved. The germline V and J ends were trimmed by 2 bases and 6 bases, with 8 bases remaining between them. Germline values: CDR1 MNHEY, CDR2 SVGAGI. This CDR3 region has 14 residues. CDR3 loop: CASSYELLNSPLHF. The CDR3 DNA reads as TGTGCCAGCAGTTACGAGCTACTTAATTCACCCCTCCACTTT.

This chain connects TRBV5-1 to TRBJ1-1; 10 bases are a match to TRBD1. Per germline, CDR1 SGHRS and CDR2 YFSETQ. The CDR3 has 16 residues. V lost 0 bases, J lost 3 bases, and 5 bases stayed unmatched. CDR3 nucleotide sequence: TGCGCCAGCAGCTTGGGACCGGACAGGGGGGACACTGAAGCTTTCTTT. Translated: CASSLGPDRGDTEAFF.

J is TRBJ2-7 and V is TRBV13; D may be TRBD2 (6 bases). Germline CDR1 PRHDT, CDR2 FYEKMQ (reference sequence). The CDR3 is 15 amino acids. Trimming took 1 base from V and 0 from J, leaving 10 bases between them. CDR3: CASSLVGDSSYEQYF. CDR3 in DNA: TGTGCCAGCAGCTTAGTGGGGGACTCCTCCTACGAGCAGTACTTC. The full variable domain, with the rest looked up from reference TRBV13 and TRBJ2-7, is AAGVIQSPRHLIKEKRETATLKCYPIPRHDTVYWYQQGPGQDPQFLISFYEKMQSDKGSIPDRFSAQQFSDYHSELNMSSLELGDSALYFCASSLVGDSSYEQYFGPGTRLTVT.